This entry lists 12 T cell receptor beta chains sequenced from one sample in a study of regulatory T cells in long-lasting Graves disease. Construction of the TCR beta libraries employed iRepertoire HTBI primers in conjunction with Arm-PCR of CDR3 regions. One entry per CDR3 protein results from TCRdb running MiXCR on the multiplex PCR reads. This table has approximately 270,000 distinct CDR3 sequences, more than 15% appearing once. Time point noted: newly diagnosed GD, antithyroid drugs for less than 3 months. The TCR library was made from RNA that had been extracted from PBMCs in TRIzol. The sample was also linked to a second study, of T cells in Graves' hyperthyroidism and ophthalmopathy.

Material: peripheral blood mononuclear cells (PBMCs), obtained at new diagnosis, from a patient treated with antithyroid drugs. The receptor set was obtained from a woman aged 25 to 45 with Graves disease.

The gene calls are TRBV29-1 and TRBJ1-2, with a tentative D call TRBD1 (6 bases). CDR3 length: 12 residues. Trimming cost V 4 bases and J 8 bases, with 14 bases left between them. Per germline, CDR1 SQVTM and CDR2 ANQGSEA. Here the CDR3 DNA reads TGCAGCGTTGCCCGCACAGGGTCCGGCTACACCTTC. This gives the protein CSVARTGSGYTF.

The rearrangement uses TRBV6-1 and TRBJ1-2; D perhaps matches TRBD1 (6 bases). Germline assignment: CDR1 MNHNS and CDR2 SASEGT. The germline V and J ends were trimmed by 6 bases and 3 bases, with 17 bases remaining between them. The CDR3 is made up of 15 amino acids. This CDR3 reads CASREIRGDHYGYTF. DNA for the CDR3: TGTGCCAGCAGGGAAATAAGGGGGGATCACTATGGCTACACCTTC.

This clonotype was recorded at least ten times. The rearrangement links TRBV3-1 to TRBJ2-2; D is unresolved. The CDR3 consists of 15 residues. Germline V gives CDR1 LGHDT, CDR2 YNNKEL (reference sequence). V was cut by 0 bases and J by 0 bases, with 5 bases left in between. The CDR3 reads CASSQETANTGELFF. CDR3 DNA sequence: TGTGCCAGCAGCCAAGAAACAGCGAACACCGGGGAGCTGTTTTTT. The entire variable domain, with the rest obtained from reference TRBV3-1 and TRBJ2-2, is as follows: DTAVSQTPKYLVTQMGNDKSIKCEQNLGHDTMYWYKQDSKKFLKIMFSYNNKELIINETVPNRFSPKSPDKAHLNLHINSLELGDSAVYFCASSQETANTGELFFGEGSRLTVL.

Many counts were recorded for this clonotype. The chain links TRBV27 to TRBJ2-1; 9 bases are shared with TRBD2. The junction had 8 bases not matched to a gene; V was cut back by 0 bases and J by 8 bases. Germline CDR1 is MNHEY and CDR2 is SMNVEV (reference sequence). The CDR3 is 16 amino acids. CDR3 sequence (DNA): TGTGCCAGCAGTTTATCGCGGCTAGCGGGGATCGATGAGCAGTTCTTC. This translates into CASSLSRLAGIDEQFF.

This clonotype was picked up many times. The rearrangement uses TRBV7-2 and TRBJ2-7; TRBD1 agrees at 7 bases. The CDR3 spans 15 residues. Trimming cost V 5 bases and J 6 bases; bases outside gene matches: 13. Germline CDR1 SGHTA, CDR2 FQGNSA. CDR3 nucleotides: TGTGCCAGCAGCCTGACCGGACAGGCGGTTAGCGAGCAGTACTTC. Translated, it gives CASSLTGQAVSEQYF.

Ten or more counts support this clonotype. The J gene is TRBJ2-1, the V gene TRBV20-1; D is unclear. Deletions cut 5 bases from V and 0 bases from J, with 17 bases between. CDR1 DFQATT and CDR2 SNEGSKA come from the germline V gene (reference sequence). This CDR3 comprises 16 residues. The CDR3 sequence: CSAERLVRSSYNEQFF. The CDR3 DNA follows: TGCAGTGCTGAACGCCTCGTCCGGAGCTCCTACAATGAGCAGTTCTTC.

The table lists this clonotype with many counts. The V and J genes are TRBV9 and TRBJ2-2; the match to TRBD1 covers 7 bases. Germline V gene sequence: CDR1 SGDLS, CDR2 YYNGEE. Trimming at V came to 2 bases and at J to 7 bases, leaving 2 bases not matched to a gene. This CDR3 has 13 residues. The CDR3 here is CASSVRGNGELFF. In DNA form, the CDR3 reads TGTGCCAGCAGCGTCAGGGGGAACGGGGAGCTGTTTTTT.

This clonotype was recorded at least ten times. V usage is TRBV7-9 and J usage is TRBJ1-2, with D possibly TRBD1 on 5 matching bases. Germline CDR1 SEHNR, CDR2 FQNEAQ (reference sequence). The germline V and J ends were trimmed by 6 bases and 8 bases, with 16 bases remaining between them. There are 13 residues in the CDR3. CDR3 bases: TGTGCCAGCAGTCGCAAGGGGTCATGGGGCTACACCTTC. Translation gives CASSRKGSWGYTF.

This clonotype has at least ten counts. The chain uses TRBV11-2 and TRBJ1-1; D is possibly TRBD1 (6 bases). V was pared by 2 bases and J by 5 bases, with 15 bases between. In germline, CDR1 is SGHAT, CDR2 FQNNGV. CDR3 size: 15 residues. CDR3 amino acids: CASSLSGGGGTEAFF. CDR3 coding DNA: TGTGCCAGCAGCTTAAGTGGCGGGGGCGGAACTGAAGCTTTCTTT.

This clonotype was counted at least ten times. This sequence joins TRBV5-5 and TRBJ1-3; D remains unclear. Trimming took 6 bases from V and 0 from J, leaving 10 bases between them. Per germline, CDR1 SGHKS and CDR2 YYEKEE (reference sequence). This CDR3 has 14 residues. CDR3 loop: CASTASPSGNTIYF. CDR3 nucleotide sequence: TGTGCCAGCACCGCAAGCCCCTCTGGAAACACCATATATTTT.

This clonotype was found many times. This rearrangement joins TRBV29-1 to TRBJ1-5; TRBD1 is a possible D gene (5 bases). Trimming stripped 1 base from V and 6 bases from J, with 10 bases between. The CDR3 consists of 13 residues. Germline loops: CDR1 SQVTM, CDR2 ANQGSEA. The CDR3 nucleotides are TGCAGCGTTGAAGCTGGGGGGATTCAGCCCCAGCATTTT. This gives the protein CSVEAGGIQPQHF.

The chain joins TRBV15 to TRBJ2-5, with a possible D match to TRBD2 (7 bases). This CDR3 is 14 amino acids long. V dropped 1 base and J dropped 5 bases, with 11 bases sitting between them. Looked up from germline, CDR1 is LNHNV and CDR2 is YYDKDF (reference sequence). The CDR3 DNA follows: TGTGCCACCAGCAGAGTGGGGGGGCGGGAGACCCAGTACTTC. Protein product: CATSRVGGRETQYF.